This T cell receptor (beta chain) was sequenced in a study of T cell responses to AZD1222 COVID-19 vaccine. Concerning this clone: Its antigen is undetermined.

V lost 2 bases to trimming and J lost 7 bases; unmatched junction nucleotides: 9. This CDR3 spans 15 amino acids. From germline, CDR1 is SGHDN and CDR2 FVKESK. Regarding the study as a whole: Every sample of the repertoires postdated the peak T cell response. Only 5 or 6 AZD1222 recipients tested seropositive at baseline.

TCRdb's table, derived via immunoSEQ multiplex PCR, lists solely in-frame clones and lacks some. The table records almost 55,000 clones, about 80% of them present only once. This sequence originates from an adult in good health. The sample in question was peripheral blood, obtained on day 0 of AZD1222 vaccination. This rearrangement joins TRBV14 to TRBJ2-7, with 9 bases identical to TRBD1. CDR3 coding DNA: TGTGCCAGCAGCCAATTCACAGGGGGCTTAGGGGAGCAGTACTTC. Encoded protein: CASSQFTGGLGEQYF. Full variable domain (remainder filled in from reference TRBV14 and TRBJ2-7): EAGVTQFPSHSVIEKGQTVTLRCDPISGHDNLYWYRRVMGKEIKFLLHFVKESKQDESGMPNNRFLAERTGGTYSTLKVQPAELEDSGVYFCASSQFTGGLGEQYFGPGTRLTVT.